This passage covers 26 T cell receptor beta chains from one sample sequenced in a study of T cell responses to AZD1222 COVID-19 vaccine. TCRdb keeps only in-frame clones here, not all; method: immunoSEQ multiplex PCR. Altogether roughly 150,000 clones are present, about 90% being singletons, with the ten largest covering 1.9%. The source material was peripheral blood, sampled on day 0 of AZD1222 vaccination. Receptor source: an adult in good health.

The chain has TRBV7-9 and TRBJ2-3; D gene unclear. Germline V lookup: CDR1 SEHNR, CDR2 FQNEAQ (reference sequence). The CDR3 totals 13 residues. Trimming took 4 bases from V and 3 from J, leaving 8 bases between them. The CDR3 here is CASSSTGTDTQYF. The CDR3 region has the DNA TGTGCCAGCAGCTCGACGGGTACAGATACGCAGTATTTT.

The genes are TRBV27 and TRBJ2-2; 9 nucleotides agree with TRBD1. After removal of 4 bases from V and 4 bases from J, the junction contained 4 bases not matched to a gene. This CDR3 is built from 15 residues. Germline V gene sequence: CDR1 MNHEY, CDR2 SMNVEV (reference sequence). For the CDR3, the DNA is TGTGCCAGCAGTTCGGGGACAGGGACCACCGGGGAGCTGTTTTTT. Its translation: CASSSGTGTTGELFF.

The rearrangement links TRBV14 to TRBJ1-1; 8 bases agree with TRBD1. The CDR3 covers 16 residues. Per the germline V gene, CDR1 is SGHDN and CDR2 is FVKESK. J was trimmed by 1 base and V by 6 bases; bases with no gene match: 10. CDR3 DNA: TGTGCCAGCAGACAGCCCGGGACAGGAGGGAACACTGAAGCTTTCTTT. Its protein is CASRQPGTGGNTEAFF.

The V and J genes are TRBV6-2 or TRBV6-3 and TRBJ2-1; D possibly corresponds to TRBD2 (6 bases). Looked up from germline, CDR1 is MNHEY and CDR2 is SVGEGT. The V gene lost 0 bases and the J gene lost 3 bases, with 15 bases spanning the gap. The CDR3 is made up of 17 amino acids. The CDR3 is CASSYSPGSGVYNEQFF. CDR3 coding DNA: TGTGCCAGCAGTTACTCCCCGGGTAGCGGAGTCTACAATGAGCAGTTCTTC.

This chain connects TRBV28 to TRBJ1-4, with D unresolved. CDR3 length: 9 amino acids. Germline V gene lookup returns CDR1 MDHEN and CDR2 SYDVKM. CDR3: CALNEKLFF. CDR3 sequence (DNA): TGTGCTCTCAATGAAAAACTGTTTTTT.

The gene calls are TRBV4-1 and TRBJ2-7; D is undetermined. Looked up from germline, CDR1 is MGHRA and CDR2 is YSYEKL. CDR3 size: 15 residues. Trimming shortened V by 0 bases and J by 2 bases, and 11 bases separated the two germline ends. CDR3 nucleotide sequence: TGCGCCAGCAGCCAAGATCCGCAGGTTACCTACGAGCAGTACTTC. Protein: CASSQDPQVTYEQYF.

The DNA for the CDR3 is TGTGCCAGCAGTCGGACAGGGGTGCGGGAAAAACTGTTTTTT. Residues: CASSRTGVREKLFF. The chain is built from TRBV6-5 and TRBJ1-4; 9 bases fit TRBD1. The length of the CDR3 is 14 residues. Germline V gives CDR1 MNHEY, CDR2 SVGAGI. V was clipped by 5 bases and J by 8 bases; unmatched bases: 6.

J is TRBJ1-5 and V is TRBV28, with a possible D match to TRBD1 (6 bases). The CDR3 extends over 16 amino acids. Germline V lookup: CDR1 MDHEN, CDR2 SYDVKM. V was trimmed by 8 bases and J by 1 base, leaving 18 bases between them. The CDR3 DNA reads TGTGCCAGCGGACGGGGGGGCGGGGGAAGCAATCAGCCCCAGCATTTT. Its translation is CASGRGGGGSNQPQHF.

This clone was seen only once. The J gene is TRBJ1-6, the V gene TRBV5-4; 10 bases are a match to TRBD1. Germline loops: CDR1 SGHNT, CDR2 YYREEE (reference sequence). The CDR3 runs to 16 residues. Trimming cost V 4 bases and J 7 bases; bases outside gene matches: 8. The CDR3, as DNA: TGTGCCAGCAGCGCTTTACCGGGACAGGGGAATTCACCCCTCCACTTT. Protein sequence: CASSALPGQGNSPLHF.

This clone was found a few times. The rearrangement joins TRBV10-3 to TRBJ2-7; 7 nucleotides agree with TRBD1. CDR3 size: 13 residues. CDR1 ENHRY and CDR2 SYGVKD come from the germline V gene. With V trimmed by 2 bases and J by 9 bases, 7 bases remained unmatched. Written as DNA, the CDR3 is TGTGCCATCAGTGAGGGAGCTCGGGACAGGCAGTACTTC. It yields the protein CAISEGARDRQYF.

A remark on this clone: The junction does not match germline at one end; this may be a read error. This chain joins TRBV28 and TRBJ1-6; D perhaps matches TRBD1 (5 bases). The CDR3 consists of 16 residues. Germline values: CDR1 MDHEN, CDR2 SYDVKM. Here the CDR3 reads CASSQAGSSYNSPLHF. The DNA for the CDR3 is TGTGCCAGCAGTCAAGCAGGGAGCTCCTATAATTCACCCCTTCACTTT.

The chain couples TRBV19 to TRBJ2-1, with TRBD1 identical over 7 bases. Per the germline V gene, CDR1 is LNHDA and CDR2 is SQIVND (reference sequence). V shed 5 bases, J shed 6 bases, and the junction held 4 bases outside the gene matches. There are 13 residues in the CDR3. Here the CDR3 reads CASSERQGNEQFF. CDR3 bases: TGTGCCAGTAGTGAAAGACAGGGCAATGAGCAGTTCTTC. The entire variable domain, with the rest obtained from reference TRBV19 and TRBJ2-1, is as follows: DGGITQSPKYLFRKEGQNVTLSCEQNLNHDAMYWYRQDPGQGLRLIYYSQIVNDFQKGDIAEGYSVSREKKESFPLTVTSAQKNPTAFYLCASSERQGNEQFFGPGTRLTVL.

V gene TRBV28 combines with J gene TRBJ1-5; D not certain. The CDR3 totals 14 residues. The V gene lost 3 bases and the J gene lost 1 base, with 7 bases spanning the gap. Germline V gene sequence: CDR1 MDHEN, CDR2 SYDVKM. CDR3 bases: TGTGCCAGCAGTTTCGGAGGGAGCAATCAGCCCCAGCATTTT. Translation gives CASSFGGSNQPQHF.

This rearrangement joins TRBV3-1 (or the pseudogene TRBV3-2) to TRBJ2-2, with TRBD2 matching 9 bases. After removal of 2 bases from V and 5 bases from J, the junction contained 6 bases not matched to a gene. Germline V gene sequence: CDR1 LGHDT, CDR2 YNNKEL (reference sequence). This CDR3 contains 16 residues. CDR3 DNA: TGTGCCAGCAGCCAATTAGCGGGGGCCGGGACCGGGGAGCTGTTTTTT. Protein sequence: CASSQLAGAGTGELFF.

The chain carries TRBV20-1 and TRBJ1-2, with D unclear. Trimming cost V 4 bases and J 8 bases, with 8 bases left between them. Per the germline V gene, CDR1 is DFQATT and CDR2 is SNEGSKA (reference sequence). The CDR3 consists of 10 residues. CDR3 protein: CSATPGGYTF. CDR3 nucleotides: TGCAGTGCTACCCCCGGGGGCTACACCTTC.

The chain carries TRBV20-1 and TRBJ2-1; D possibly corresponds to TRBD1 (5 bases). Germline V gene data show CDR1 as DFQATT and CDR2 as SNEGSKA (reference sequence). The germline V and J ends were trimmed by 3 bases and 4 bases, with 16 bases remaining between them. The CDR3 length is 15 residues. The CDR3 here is CSASSPAGIYNEQFF. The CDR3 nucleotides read TGCAGTGCTAGTTCCCCCGCAGGGATTTACAATGAGCAGTTCTTC.

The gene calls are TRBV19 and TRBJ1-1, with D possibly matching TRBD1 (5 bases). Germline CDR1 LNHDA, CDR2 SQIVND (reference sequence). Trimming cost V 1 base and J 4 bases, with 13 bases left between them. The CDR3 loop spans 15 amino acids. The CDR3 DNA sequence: TGTGCCAGTAGTATAGTTGGGGGGGTCGGCACTGAAGCTTTCTTT. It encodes CASSIVGGVGTEAFF.

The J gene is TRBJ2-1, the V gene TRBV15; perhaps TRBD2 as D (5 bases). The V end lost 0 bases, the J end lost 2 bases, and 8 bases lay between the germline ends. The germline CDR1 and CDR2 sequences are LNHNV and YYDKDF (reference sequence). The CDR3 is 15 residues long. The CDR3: CATSRDPAAYNEQFF. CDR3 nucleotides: TGTGCCACCAGCAGAGATCCAGCGGCCTACAATGAGCAGTTCTTC. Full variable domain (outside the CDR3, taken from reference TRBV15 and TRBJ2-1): DAMVIQNPRYQVTQFGKPVTLSCSQTLNHNVMYWYQQKSSQAPKLLFHYYDKDFNNEADTPDNFQSRRPNTSFCFLDIRSPGLGDTAMYLCATSRDPAAYNEQFFGPGTRLTVL.

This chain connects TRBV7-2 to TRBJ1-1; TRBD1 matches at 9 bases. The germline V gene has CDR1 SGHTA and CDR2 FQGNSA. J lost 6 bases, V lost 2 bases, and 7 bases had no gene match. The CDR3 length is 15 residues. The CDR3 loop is CASSLSPGQGAEAFF. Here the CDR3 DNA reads TGTGCCAGCAGCTTATCTCCGGGACAGGGAGCTGAAGCTTTCTTT. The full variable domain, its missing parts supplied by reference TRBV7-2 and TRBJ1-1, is GAGVSQSPSNKVTEKGKDVELRCDPISGHTALYWYRQSLGQGLEFLIYFQGNSAPDKSGLPSDRFSAERTGGSVSTLTIQRTQQEDSAVYLCASSLSPGQGAEAFFGQGTRLTVV.

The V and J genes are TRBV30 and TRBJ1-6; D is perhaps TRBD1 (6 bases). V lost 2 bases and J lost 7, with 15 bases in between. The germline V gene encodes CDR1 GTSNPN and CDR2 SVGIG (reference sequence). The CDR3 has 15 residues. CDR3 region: CAWSNGGPGNSPLHF. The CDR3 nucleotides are TGTGCCTGGAGTAACGGGGGCCCCGGGAATTCACCCCTCCACTTT. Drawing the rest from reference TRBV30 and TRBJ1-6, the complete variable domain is SQTIHQWPATLVQPVGSPLSLECTVEGTSNPNLYWYRQAAGRGLQLLFYSVGIGQISSEVPQNLSASRPQDRQFILSSKKLLLSDSGFYLCAWSNGGPGNSPLHFGNGTRLTVT.

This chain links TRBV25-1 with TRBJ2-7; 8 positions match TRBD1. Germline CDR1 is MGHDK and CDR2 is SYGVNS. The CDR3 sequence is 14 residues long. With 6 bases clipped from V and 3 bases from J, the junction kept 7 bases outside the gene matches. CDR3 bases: TGTGCCAGCAGAGCCGGGACAGGATTCTACGAGCAGTACTTC. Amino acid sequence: CASRAGTGFYEQYF.

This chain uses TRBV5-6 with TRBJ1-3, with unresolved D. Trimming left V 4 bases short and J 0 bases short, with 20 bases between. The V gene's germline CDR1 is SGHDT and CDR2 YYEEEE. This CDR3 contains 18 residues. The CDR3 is CASSLREITPLSGNTIYF. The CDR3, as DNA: TGTGCCAGCAGCCTAAGGGAAATCACACCTCTCTCTGGAAACACCATATATTTT.

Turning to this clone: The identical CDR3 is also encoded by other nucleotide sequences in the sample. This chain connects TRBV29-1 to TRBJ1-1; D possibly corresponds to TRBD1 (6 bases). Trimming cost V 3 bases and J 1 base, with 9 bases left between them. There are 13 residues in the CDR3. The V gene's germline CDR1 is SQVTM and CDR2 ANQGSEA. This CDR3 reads CSVDLGGNTEAFF. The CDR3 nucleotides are TGCAGCGTTGATTTAGGGGGGAACACTGAAGCTTTCTTT.

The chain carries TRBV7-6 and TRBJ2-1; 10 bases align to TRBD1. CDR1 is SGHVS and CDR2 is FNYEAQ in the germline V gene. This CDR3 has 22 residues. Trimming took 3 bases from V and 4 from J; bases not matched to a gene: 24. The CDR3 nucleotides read TGTGCCAGCAGCTTGCGTCGGTCCGGGACAGGGGTTTGGCGGGGTCGGTACAATGAGCAGTTCTTC. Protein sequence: CASSLRRSGTGVWRGRYNEQFF. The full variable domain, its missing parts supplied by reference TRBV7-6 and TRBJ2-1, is GAGVSQSPRYKVTKRGQDVALRCDPISGHVSLYWYRQALGQGPEFLTYFNYEAQQDKSGLPNDRFSAERPEGSISTLTIQRTEQRDSAMYRCASSLRRSGTGVWRGRYNEQFFGPGTRLTVL.

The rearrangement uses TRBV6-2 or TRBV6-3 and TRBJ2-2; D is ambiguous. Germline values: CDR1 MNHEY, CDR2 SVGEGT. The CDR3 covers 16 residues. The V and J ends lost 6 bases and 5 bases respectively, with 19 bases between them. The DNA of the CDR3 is TGTGCCAGCAGCCCTATTAGGGCCTCTAGTACCGGGGAGCTGTTTTTT. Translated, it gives CASSPIRASSTGELFF.

The CDR3 region has the DNA TGTGCCAGCAGCCAAGGACTAGCCGTCTCTGGGGCCAACGTCCTGACTTTC. It specifies CASSQGLAVSGANVLTF. The chain uses TRBV7-9 and TRBJ2-6; 8 bases fit TRBD2. V was pared by 5 bases and J by 0 bases, with 6 bases of the junction left unmatched. The CDR3 extends over 17 amino acids. Per the germline V gene, CDR1 is SEHNR and CDR2 is FQNEAQ (reference sequence).